A single sample gave rise to the 14 T cell receptor beta chains below, sequenced in a study of blood T cell repertoires in COVID-19. Libraries were prepared by immunoSEQ multiplex PCR; TCRdb keeps only in-frame clonotypes and omits some of them. This table holds fewer than 200,000 clones, nearly 80% found once. Sequencing was done on a sample of peripheral blood. The receptors come from a woman in her 70s with acute or convalescent COVID-19.

The V call is TRBV6-5, the J call TRBJ1-2, with D unresolved. This CDR3 contains 13 residues. CDR1 MNHEY and CDR2 SVGAGI come from the germline V gene. V lost 6 bases, J lost 4 bases, and 12 bases lay in between. The chain's CDR3 is CASSGPRGYGYTF. The CDR3 nucleotides read TGTGCCAGCAGCGGACCCCGGGGCTATGGCTACACCTTC.

The chain links TRBV5-1 to TRBJ2-2, with TRBD2 as a possible D gene (6 bases). This CDR3 spans 17 amino acids. Trimming pared 0 bases from V and 4 bases from J, leaving 16 bases between. Per germline, CDR1 SGHRS and CDR2 YFSETQ. The CDR3 DNA sequence: TGCGCCAGCAGCTTGGCCGGGAGCCCCGGGAGCACCGGGGAGCTGTTTTTT. Translating it yields CASSLAGSPGSTGELFF.

This chain links TRBV7-2 with TRBJ2-7; D is possibly TRBD2 (6 bases). CDR1 is SGHTA, CDR2 FQGNSA, per germline. The length of the CDR3 is 15 residues. Trimming pared 5 bases from V and 7 bases from J, leaving 21 bases between. CDR3 coding DNA: TGTGCCAGCAGCCCTTCCCGTGGGAGGAATCTGGAGCAGTACTTC. This sequence encodes CASSPSRGRNLEQYF.

This clone was observed once. V and J are TRBV3-1 (or the pseudogene TRBV3-2) and TRBJ2-3, with 12 bases matching TRBD1. This CDR3 has 15 residues. V lost 8 bases to trimming and J lost 5 bases; unmatched junction nucleotides: 8. CDR1 and CDR2 from the germline V gene are LGHDT and YNNKEL (reference sequence). The CDR3 region is CASGDRGRMGDTQYF. CDR3 nucleotide sequence: TGTGCCAGCGGGGACAGGGGGCGCATGGGAGATACGCAGTATTTT.

This chain joins TRBV7-2 and TRBJ2-3, with TRBD1 matching 8 bases. This CDR3 is 15 amino acids long. Trimming took 5 bases from V and 4 from J; bases not matched to a gene: 8. Germline V gene data show CDR1 as SGHTA and CDR2 as FQGNSA. The CDR3 DNA reads TGTGCCAGCAGCATACGCAGGGGGCCGGCAGATACGCAGTATTTT. Translating it yields CASSIRRGPADTQYF.

The V call is TRBV19, the J call TRBJ2-1, with D possibly TRBD1 on 6 matching bases. Trimming removed 3 bases at V and 0 bases at J, with 9 bases between. Germline CDR1 LNHDA, CDR2 SQIVND (reference sequence). This CDR3 region has 15 residues. CDR3 loop: CASSIDRSSYNEQFF. CDR3 DNA: TGTGCCAGTAGTATTGACAGGAGCTCCTACAATGAGCAGTTCTTC. Variable domain in full (rest from reference TRBV19 and TRBJ2-1): DGGITQSPKYLFRKEGQNVTLSCEQNLNHDAMYWYRQDPGQGLRLIYYSQIVNDFQKGDIAEGYSVSREKKESFPLTVTSAQKNPTAFYLCASSIDRSSYNEQFFGPGTRLTVL.

The genes are TRBV23-1 and TRBJ2-3, with TRBD2 matching 8 bases. TRBV23-1 is labeled an ORF, and its function is uncertain. V trimming: 4 bases; J trimming: 3 bases; junction bases outside the gene matches: 9. The CDR3 has 16 residues. CDR3 in DNA: TGCGCCAGCAGTCTCGAGCGGGAGCGGTTGACAGATACGCAGTATTTT. It yields the protein CASSLERERLTDTQYF.

The gene calls are TRBV30 and TRBJ2-3; 7 bases map to TRBD1. CDR3 length: 15 amino acids. V gave up 6 bases and J gave up 1 base; unmatched junction bases: 10. Looked up from germline, CDR1 is GTSNPN and CDR2 is SVGIG (reference sequence). DNA for the CDR3: TGTGCCTGTACAAAGACAGGGACGGGCACAGATACGCAGTATTTT. As protein: CACTKTGTGTDTQYF.

This clone was found once. V usage is TRBV5-6 and J usage is TRBJ2-2, with a tentative D call TRBD1 (6 bases). Trimming cost V 3 bases and J 4 bases, with 13 bases left between them. CDR1 is SGHDT and CDR2 is YYEEEE in the germline V gene. This CDR3 spans 15 amino acids. The CDR3 bases are TGTGCCAGCAGCTCGGGACACCACGGCACCGGGGAGCTGTTTTTT. Translation gives CASSSGHHGTGELFF.

CDR3 protein: CASTAGQGGAYEQYF. CDR3 DNA: TGTGCCAGCACCGCGGGACAGGGGGGGGCCTACGAGCAGTACTTC. The V gene is TRBV25-1, the J gene TRBJ2-7; 11 nucleotides align to TRBD1. The CDR3 extends over 15 amino acids. The V and J ends lost 7 bases and 2 bases, in that order; junction bases with no gene match: 7. Germline CDR1 reads MGHDK; CDR2 reads SYGVNS.

V usage is TRBV19 and J usage is TRBJ2-1; 7 nucleotides align to TRBD1. The germline V gene has CDR1 LNHDA and CDR2 SQIVND (reference sequence). J was trimmed by 2 bases and V by 10 bases; bases with no gene match: 5. The CDR3 has 13 amino acids. The CDR3 bases are TGTGCCACCCGGACAGGCCCCTACAATGAGCAGTTCTTC. It specifies CATRTGPYNEQFF.

The V call is TRBV7-6, the J call TRBJ2-3, with D unclear. Germline loops: CDR1 SGHVS, CDR2 FNYEAQ. V was cut by 4 bases and J by 2 bases, with 7 bases left in between. This CDR3 spans 13 amino acids. The CDR3 coding sequence is TGTGCCAGCAGCTACGGTAACACAGATACGCAGTATTTT. It codes for CASSYGNTDTQYF.

This clone showed up just a few times. The chain is built from TRBV7-3 and TRBJ1-1; the D is unclear. Per germline, CDR1 SGHTA and CDR2 FQGTGA. Trimming left V 3 bases short and J 2 bases short, with 7 bases between. The CDR3 sequence is 13 residues long. CDR3 nucleotide sequence: TGTGCCAGCAGCTTCCGACAAAACACTGAAGCTTTCTTT. Encoded protein: CASSFRQNTEAFF.

The rearrangement uses TRBV19 and TRBJ1-5; no definite D call. The CDR3 extends over 13 amino acids. Trimming took off 0 bases at V and 6 bases at J, with 6 bases between the two ends. CDR1 and CDR2 from the germline V gene are LNHDA and SQIVND (reference sequence). DNA for the CDR3: TGTGCCAGTAGTATAGAAAGAGGTCAGCCCCAGCATTTT. Translation: CASSIERGQPQHF.